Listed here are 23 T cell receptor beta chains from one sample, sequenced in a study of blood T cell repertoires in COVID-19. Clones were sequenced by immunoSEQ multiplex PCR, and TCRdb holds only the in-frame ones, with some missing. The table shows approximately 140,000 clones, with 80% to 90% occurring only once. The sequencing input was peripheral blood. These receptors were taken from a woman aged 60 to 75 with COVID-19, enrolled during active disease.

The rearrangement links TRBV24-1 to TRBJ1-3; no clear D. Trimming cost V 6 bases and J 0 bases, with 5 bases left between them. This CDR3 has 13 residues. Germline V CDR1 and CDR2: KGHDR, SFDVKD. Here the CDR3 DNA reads TGTGCCACCAGTTCCAACTCTGGAAACACCATATATTTT. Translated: CATSSNSGNTIYF.

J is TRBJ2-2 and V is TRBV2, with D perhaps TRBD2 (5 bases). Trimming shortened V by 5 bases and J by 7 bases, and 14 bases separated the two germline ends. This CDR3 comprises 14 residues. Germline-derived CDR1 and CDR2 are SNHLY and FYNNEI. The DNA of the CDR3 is TGTGCCAGCAGTCCAGCGGTTTACTACGGGGAGCTGTTTTTT. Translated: CASSPAVYYGELFF. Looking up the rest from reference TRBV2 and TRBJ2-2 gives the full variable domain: EPEVTQTPSHQVTQMGQEVILRCVPISNHLYFYWYRQILGQKVEFLVSFYNNEISEKSEIFDDQFSVERPDGSNFTLKIRSTKLEDSAMYFCASSPAVYYGELFFGEGSRLTVL.

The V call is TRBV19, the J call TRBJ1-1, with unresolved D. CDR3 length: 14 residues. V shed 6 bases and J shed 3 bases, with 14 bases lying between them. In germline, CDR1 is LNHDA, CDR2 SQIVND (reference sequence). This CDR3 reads CASRQPWSYTEAFF. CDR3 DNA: TGTGCCAGTAGGCAGCCCTGGAGTTACACTGAAGCTTTCTTT. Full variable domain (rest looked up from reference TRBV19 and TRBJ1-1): DGGITQSPKYLFRKEGQNVTLSCEQNLNHDAMYWYRQDPGQGLRLIYYSQIVNDFQKGDIAEGYSVSREKKESFPLTVTSAQKNPTAFYLCASRQPWSYTEAFFGQGTRLTVV.

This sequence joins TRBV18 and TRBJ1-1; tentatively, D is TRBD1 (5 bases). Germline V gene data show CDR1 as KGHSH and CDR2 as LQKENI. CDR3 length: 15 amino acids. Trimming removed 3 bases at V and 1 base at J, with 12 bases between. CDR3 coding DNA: TGTGCCAGCTCACCGGCGTCCGGGGGGAACACTGAAGCTTTCTTT. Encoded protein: CASSPASGGNTEAFF. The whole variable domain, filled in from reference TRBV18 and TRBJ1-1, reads NAGVMQNPRHLVRRRGQEARLRCSPMKGHSHVYWYRQLPEEGLKFMVYLQKENIIDESGMPKERFSAEFPKEGPSILRIQQVVRGDSAAYFCASSPASGGNTEAFFGQGTRLTVV.

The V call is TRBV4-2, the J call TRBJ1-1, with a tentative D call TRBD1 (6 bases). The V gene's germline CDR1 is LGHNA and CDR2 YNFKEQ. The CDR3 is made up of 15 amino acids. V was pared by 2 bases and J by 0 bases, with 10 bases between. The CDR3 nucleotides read TGTGCCAGCAGCCAATCAGGGGCTATGAACACTGAAGCTTTCTTT. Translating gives CASSQSGAMNTEAFF.

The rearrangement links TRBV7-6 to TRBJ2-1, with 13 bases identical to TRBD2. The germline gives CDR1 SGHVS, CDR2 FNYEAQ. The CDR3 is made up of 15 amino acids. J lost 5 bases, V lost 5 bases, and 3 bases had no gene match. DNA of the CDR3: TGTGCCAGCAGCCAGACTAGCGGGGGGAACAATGAGCAGTTCTTC. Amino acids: CASSQTSGGNNEQFF.

The DNA for the CDR3 is TGTGCCAGCAGCCAACAGATGAACACTGAAGCTTTCTTT. Encoded protein: CASSQQMNTEAFF. The chain links TRBV14 to TRBJ1-1; D gene unclear. CDR1 and CDR2 from the germline V gene are SGHDN and FVKESK. The CDR3 length is 13 residues. Trimming stripped 2 bases from V and 0 bases from J, with 4 bases between.

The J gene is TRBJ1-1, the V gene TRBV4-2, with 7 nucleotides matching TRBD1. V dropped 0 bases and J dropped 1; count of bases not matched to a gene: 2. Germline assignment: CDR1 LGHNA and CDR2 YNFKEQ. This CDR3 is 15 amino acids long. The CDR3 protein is CASSQDEGANTEAFF. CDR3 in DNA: TGTGCCAGCAGCCAAGACGAGGGGGCGAACACTGAAGCTTTCTTT.

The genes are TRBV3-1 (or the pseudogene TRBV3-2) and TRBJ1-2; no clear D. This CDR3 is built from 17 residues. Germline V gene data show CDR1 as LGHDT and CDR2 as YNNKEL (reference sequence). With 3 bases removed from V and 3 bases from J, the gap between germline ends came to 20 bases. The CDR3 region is CASSQAHRAGRDYGYTF. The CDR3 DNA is TGTGCCAGCAGCCAGGCCCACCGGGCGGGAAGGGACTATGGCTACACCTTC.

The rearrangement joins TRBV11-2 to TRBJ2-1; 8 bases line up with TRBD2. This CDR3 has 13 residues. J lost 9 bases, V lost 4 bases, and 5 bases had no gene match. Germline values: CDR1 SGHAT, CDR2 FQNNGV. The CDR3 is CASSYDREGEQFF. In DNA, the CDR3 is TGTGCCAGCAGCTACGACCGGGAGGGTGAGCAGTTCTTC.

CDR3 in amino acids: CASSPLEAQPQHF. The DNA for the CDR3 is TGTGCCAGCAGCCCATTAGAGGCTCAGCCCCAGCATTTT. The chain combines TRBV7-8 with TRBJ1-5; D gene ambiguous. The CDR3 is made up of 13 amino acids. Germline lookup yields CDR1 SGHVS and CDR2 FQNEAQ. With 5 bases removed from V and 6 bases from J, the gap between germline ends came to 11 bases. The whole variable domain, remainder taken from reference TRBV7-8 and TRBJ1-5, is GAGVSQSPRYKVAKRGQDVALRCDPISGHVSLFWYQQALGQGPEFLTYFQNEAQLDKSGLPSDRFFAERPEGSVSTLKIQRTQQEDSAVYLCASSPLEAQPQHFGDGTRLSIL.

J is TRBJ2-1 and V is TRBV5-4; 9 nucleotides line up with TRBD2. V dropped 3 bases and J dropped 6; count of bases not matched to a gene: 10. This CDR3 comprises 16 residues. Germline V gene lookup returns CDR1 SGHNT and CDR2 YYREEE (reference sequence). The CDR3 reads CASSSGVAGVVNEQFF. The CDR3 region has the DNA TGTGCCAGCAGCTCTGGGGTAGCGGGGGTTGTCAATGAGCAGTTCTTC.

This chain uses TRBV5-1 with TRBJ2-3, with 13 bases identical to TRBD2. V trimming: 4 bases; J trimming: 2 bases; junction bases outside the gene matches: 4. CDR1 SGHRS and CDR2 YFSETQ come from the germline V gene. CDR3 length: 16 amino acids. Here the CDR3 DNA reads TGCGCCAGCAGCACGGGACTAGCGGGGATCACAGATACGCAGTATTTT. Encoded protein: CASSTGLAGITDTQYF.

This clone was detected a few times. The CDR3 region is CASFRGSSPYEQYF. The CDR3 DNA sequence: TGTGCCAGCTTTAGGGGGTCCAGCCCATACGAGCAGTACTTC. The V gene is TRBV25-1, the J gene TRBJ2-7, with D possibly being TRBD1 (6 bases). The V end lost 8 bases, the J end lost 4 bases, and 18 bases lay between the germline ends. This CDR3 comprises 14 residues. Germline V gives CDR1 MGHDK, CDR2 SYGVNS.

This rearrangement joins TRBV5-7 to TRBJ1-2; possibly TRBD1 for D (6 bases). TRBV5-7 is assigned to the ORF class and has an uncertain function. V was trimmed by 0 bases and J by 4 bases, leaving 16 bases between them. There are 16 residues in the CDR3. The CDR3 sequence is CASSLGQESHFYGYTF. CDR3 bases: TGTGCCAGCAGCTTGGGACAGGAATCCCACTTCTATGGCTACACCTTC.

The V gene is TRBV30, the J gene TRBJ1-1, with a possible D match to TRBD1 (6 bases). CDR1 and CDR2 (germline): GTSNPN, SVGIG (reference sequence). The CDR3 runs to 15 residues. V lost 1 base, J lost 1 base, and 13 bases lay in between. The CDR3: CAWSEADRKNTEAFF. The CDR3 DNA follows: TGTGCCTGGAGTGAGGCGGACAGAAAGAACACTGAAGCTTTCTTT.

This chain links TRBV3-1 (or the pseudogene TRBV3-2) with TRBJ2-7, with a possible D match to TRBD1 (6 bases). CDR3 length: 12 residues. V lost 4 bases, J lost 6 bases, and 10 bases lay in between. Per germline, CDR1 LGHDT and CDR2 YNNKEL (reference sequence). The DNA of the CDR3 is TGTGCCAGCAGCCTTATCAGGGGCGAGCAGTACTTC. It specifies CASSLIRGEQYF.

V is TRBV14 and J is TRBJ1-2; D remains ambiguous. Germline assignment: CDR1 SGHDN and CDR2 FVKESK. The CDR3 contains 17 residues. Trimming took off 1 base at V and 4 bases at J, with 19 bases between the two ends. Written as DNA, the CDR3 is TGTGCCAGCAGCCAAGGAACCTCGGGAACCATCTTCTATGGCTACACCTTC. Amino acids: CASSQGTSGTIFYGYTF.

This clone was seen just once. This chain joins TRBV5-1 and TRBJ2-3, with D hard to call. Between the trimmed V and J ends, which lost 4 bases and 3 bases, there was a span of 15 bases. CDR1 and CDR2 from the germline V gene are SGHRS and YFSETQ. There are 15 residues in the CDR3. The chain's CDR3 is CASSRRVEATDTQYF. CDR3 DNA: TGCGCCAGCAGCCGTCGGGTAGAGGCGACAGATACGCAGTATTTT.

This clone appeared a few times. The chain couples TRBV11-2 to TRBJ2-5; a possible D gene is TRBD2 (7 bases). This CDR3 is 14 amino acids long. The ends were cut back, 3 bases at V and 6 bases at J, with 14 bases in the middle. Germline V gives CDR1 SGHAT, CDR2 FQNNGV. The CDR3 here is CASSLGRGGKTQYF. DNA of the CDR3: TGTGCCAGCAGCTTGGGACGCGGGGGCAAGACCCAGTACTTC. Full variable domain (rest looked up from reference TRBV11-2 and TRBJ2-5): EAGVAQSPRYKIIEKRQSVAFWCNPISGHATLYWYQQILGQGPKLLIQFQNNGVVDDSQLPKDRFSAERLKGVDSTLKIQPAKLEDSAVYLCASSLGRGGKTQYFGPGTRLLVL.

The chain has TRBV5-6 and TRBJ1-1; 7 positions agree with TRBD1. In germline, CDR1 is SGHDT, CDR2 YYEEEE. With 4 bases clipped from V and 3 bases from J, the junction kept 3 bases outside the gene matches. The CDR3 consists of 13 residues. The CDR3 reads CASSPDRDTEAFF. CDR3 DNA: TGTGCCAGCAGCCCTGACAGGGACACTGAAGCTTTCTTT.

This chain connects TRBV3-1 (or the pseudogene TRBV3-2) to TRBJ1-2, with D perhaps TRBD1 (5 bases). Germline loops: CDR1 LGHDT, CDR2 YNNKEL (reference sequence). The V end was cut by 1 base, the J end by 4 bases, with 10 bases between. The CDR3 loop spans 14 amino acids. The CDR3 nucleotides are TGTGCCAGCAGCCAAGGGGGCAGTAGCTATGGCTACACCTTC. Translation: CASSQGGSSYGYTF.

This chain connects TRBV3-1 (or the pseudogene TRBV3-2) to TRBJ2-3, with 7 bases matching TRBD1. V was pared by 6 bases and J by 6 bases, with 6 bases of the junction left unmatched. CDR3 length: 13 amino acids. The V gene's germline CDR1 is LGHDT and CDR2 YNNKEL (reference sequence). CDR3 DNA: TGTGCCAGCAGGAGACAGGGTGTGGATACGCAGTATTTT. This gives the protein CASRRQGVDTQYF.